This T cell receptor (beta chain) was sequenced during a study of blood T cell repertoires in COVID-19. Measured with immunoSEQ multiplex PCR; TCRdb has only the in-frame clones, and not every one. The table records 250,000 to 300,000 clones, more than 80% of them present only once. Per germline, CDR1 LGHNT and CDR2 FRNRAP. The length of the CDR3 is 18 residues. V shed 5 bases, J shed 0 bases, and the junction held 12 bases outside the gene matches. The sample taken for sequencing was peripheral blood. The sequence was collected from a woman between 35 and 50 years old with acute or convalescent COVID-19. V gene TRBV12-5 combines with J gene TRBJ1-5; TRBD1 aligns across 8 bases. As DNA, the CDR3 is TGTGCTAGTGGTCCCGGACCAGGGGGCGCGCCTAGCAATCAGCCCCAGCATTTT. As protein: CASGPGPGGAPSNQPQHF.